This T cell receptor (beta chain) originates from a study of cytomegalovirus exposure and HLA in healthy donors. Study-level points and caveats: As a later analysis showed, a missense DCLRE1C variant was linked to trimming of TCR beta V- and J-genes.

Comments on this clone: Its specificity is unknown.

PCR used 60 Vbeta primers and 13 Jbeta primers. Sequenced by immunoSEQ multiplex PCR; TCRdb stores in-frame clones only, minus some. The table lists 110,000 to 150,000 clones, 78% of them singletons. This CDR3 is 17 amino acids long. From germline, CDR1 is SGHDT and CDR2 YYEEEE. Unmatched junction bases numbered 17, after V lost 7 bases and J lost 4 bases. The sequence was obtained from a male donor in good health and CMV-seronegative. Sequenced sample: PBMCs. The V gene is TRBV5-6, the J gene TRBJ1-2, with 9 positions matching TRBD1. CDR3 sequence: CASEGKGQGLPRYGYTF. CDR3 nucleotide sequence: TGTGCCAGCGAAGGAAAGGGACAGGGCCTCCCTCGCTATGGCTACACCTTC.